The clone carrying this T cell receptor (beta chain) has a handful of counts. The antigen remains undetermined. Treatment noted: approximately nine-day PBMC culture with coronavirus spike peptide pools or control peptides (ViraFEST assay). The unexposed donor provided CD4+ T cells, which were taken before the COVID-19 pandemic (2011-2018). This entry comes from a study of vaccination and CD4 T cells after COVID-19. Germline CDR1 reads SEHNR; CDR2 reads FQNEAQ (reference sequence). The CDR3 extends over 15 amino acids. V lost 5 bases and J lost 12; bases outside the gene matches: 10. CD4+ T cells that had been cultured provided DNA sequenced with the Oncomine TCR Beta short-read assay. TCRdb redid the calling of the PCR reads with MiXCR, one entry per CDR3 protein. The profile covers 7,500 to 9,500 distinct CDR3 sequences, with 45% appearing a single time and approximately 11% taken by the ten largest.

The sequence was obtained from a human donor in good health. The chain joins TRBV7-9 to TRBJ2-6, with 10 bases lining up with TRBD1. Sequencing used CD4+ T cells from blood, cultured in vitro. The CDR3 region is CASSPSTGGKGVLTF. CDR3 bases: TGTGCCAGCAGCCCCTCGACAGGGGGCAAGGGCGTCCTGACTTTC.